Presented here are 22 T cell receptor beta chains from one specimen sequenced in a study of CD8+ T cells in alopecia areata. Sample treatment: oral pan-JAK inhibitor, 5-10 mg twice daily. Extraction of RNA preceded its reverse transcription into cDNA, which served as the sequencing template. Profiled with immunoSEQ multiplex PCR; TCRdb holds only in-frame clones, not every one. Of around 180,000 clones listed, roughly 60% are singletons. The sequences come from CD4+ T cells sorted from blood, collected at week 24, from a patient treated with tofacitinib. The source is a human donor with alopecia areata.

As to this clone: Mismatch with germline at one junction end may stem from a read error. The J gene is TRBJ2-7, the V gene TRBV14; 10 positions agree with TRBD1. The germline gives CDR1 SGHDN, CDR2 FVKESK. The CDR3 has 15 residues. CDR3 DNA sequence: TGTGCCAGCAGCAAAGACAGGGGGCGGGAAATCGAGCAGTACTTC. It encodes CASSKDRGREIEQYF.

The chain combines TRBV29-1 with TRBJ1-2; 8 bases are a match to TRBD1. The ends lost 7 bases at V and 1 base at J; junction bases unmatched: 11. The CDR3 runs to 15 residues. Germline V CDR1 and CDR2: SQVTM, ANQGSEA. The CDR3 reads CSAAPSTGVNYGYTF. DNA for the CDR3: TGCAGCGCCGCCCCCTCGACAGGGGTTAACTATGGCTACACCTTC.

This clone has only a few counts. This chain joins TRBV11-2 and TRBJ2-5; D gene ambiguous. This CDR3 contains 16 residues. Germline V gives CDR1 SGHAT, CDR2 FQNNGV. The V end was cut by 2 bases, the J end by 1 base, with 14 bases between. The CDR3 DNA is TGTGCCAGCAGCTTAAGTCCCCTAGTTGGCCAAGAGACCCAGTACTTC. It yields the protein CASSLSPLVGQETQYF.

This chain joins TRBV30 and TRBJ1-2, with D hard to call. CDR3 length equals 12 residues. With 3 bases removed from V and 10 bases from J, the gap between germline ends came to 15 bases. Germline V CDR1 and CDR2: GTSNPN, SVGIG (reference sequence). CDR3 sequence (DNA): TGTGCCTGGAGGTCCGGCGGTGCCTCCTACACCTTC. This codes for CAWRSGGASYTF. Combining the CDR3 with reference TRBV30 and TRBJ1-2 gives the whole variable domain SQTIHQWPATLVQPVGSPLSLECTVEGTSNPNLYWYRQAAGRGLQLLFYSVGIGQISSEVPQNLSASRPQDRQFILSSKKLLLSDSGFYLCAWRSGGASYTFGSGTRLTVV.

The gene calls are TRBV5-1 and TRBJ2-1; 8 positions match TRBD2. The CDR3 is 17 residues long. From germline, CDR1 is SGHRS and CDR2 YFSETQ. V lost 5 bases to trimming and J lost 4 bases; unmatched junction nucleotides: 14. The CDR3 here is CASSDAGGLLAYNEQFF. The CDR3, as DNA: TGCGCCAGCAGTGACGCGGGGGGTCTCTTAGCTTACAATGAGCAGTTCTTC.

The V gene is TRBV7-2, the J gene TRBJ2-7; 8 positions match TRBD2. Trimming took 5 bases from V and 3 from J; bases not matched to a gene: 9. CDR3 length equals 15 residues. Germline V gives CDR1 SGHTA, CDR2 FQGNSA. The DNA of the CDR3 is TGTGCCAGCAGCAAGACGGGACTAGAGGTCTACGAGCAGTACTTC. Amino acids: CASSKTGLEVYEQYF.

In this sample, this clone turned up once. The chain employs TRBV29-1 and TRBJ2-5; D is unresolved. Germline V gene sequence: CDR1 SQVTM, CDR2 ANQGSEA. The length of the CDR3 is 12 residues. V was clipped by 5 bases and J by 5 bases, with 12 bases between them. This CDR3 is CSVRPVGETQYF. The CDR3 coding sequence is TGCAGCGTTCGCCCGGTTGGTGAGACCCAGTACTTC.

The chain is built from TRBV7-2 and TRBJ2-3; a possible D gene is TRBD1 (5 bases). The CDR3 is 14 amino acids. The V gene's germline CDR1 is SGHTA and CDR2 FQGNSA. V lost 4 bases and J 5 bases, leaving 13 bases between the germline ends. The CDR3 DNA sequence: TGTGCCAGCAGCTCGCTAGGGGCGAAAGATACGCAGTATTTT. It translates to CASSSLGAKDTQYF.

The chain employs TRBV29-1 and TRBJ1-1; D gene unclear. Germline loops: CDR1 SQVTM, CDR2 ANQGSEA. V was cut by 7 bases and J by 3 bases, with 12 bases left in between. CDR3 length equals 12 residues. The CDR3, as DNA: TGCAGCGGGAATGCGGGATACACTGAAGCTTTCTTT. It codes for CSGNAGYTEAFF.

The rearrangement uses TRBV30 and TRBJ1-1, with D tentatively TRBD1 (5 bases). Per germline, CDR1 GTSNPN and CDR2 SVGIG (reference sequence). The V end was cut by 5 bases, the J end by 12 bases, with 16 bases between. The CDR3 loop spans 11 amino acids. CDR3 loop: CAWGPGLETFF. The CDR3 DNA sequence: TGTGCCTGGGGGCCGGGACTTGAGACTTTCTTT. The full variable domain, completed using reference TRBV30 and TRBJ1-1, is SQTIHQWPATLVQPVGSPLSLECTVEGTSNPNLYWYRQAAGRGLQLLFYSVGIGQISSEVPQNLSASRPQDRQFILSSKKLLLSDSGFYLCAWGPGLETFFGQGTRLTVV.

The chain is built from TRBV2 and TRBJ1-1, with 8 nucleotides matching TRBD1. The germline V gene has CDR1 SNHLY and CDR2 FYNNEI. Trimming cost V 7 bases and J 10 bases; bases outside gene matches: 8. This CDR3 comprises 12 residues. CDR3 protein: CASNRLGQGAFF. DNA of the CDR3: TGTGCCAGCAACCGACTAGGACAGGGAGCTTTCTTT.

CDR3: CASSLRPGAGDEQFF. The CDR3 nucleotides are TGTGCCAGCAGCTTAAGGCCGGGGGCTGGGGATGAGCAGTTCTTC. The chain is built from TRBV11-3 and TRBJ2-1; D is perhaps TRBD1 or TRBD2 (6 bases each). The CDR3 is 15 amino acids. The V end lost 2 bases, the J end lost 8 bases, and 16 bases lay between the germline ends. The germline V gene encodes CDR1 SGHNT and CDR2 YENEEA.

This rearrangement joins TRBV6-6 to TRBJ2-6, with no clear D. V was pared by 6 bases and J by 1 base, with 7 bases between. From germline, CDR1 is MNHNY and CDR2 SVGAGI (reference sequence). The CDR3 runs to 14 residues. The CDR3 bases are TGTGCCAGCAGGTTCGGGTCTGGGGCCAACGTCCTGACTTTC. Its translation: CASRFGSGANVLTF.

The chain employs TRBV7-8 and TRBJ1-1; TRBD1 matches at 7 bases. Per the germline V gene, CDR1 is SGHVS and CDR2 is FQNEAQ. CDR3 length equals 17 residues. Trimming removed 0 bases from V and 1 base from J; junction bases left unmatched: 8. The CDR3 loop reads CASSLARTGWGNTEAFF. CDR3 bases: TGTGCCAGCAGCTTAGCCCGGACAGGTTGGGGGAACACTGAAGCTTTCTTT.

This clone was counted between two and nine times. V and J are TRBV29-1 and TRBJ2-3; 9 nucleotides agree with TRBD1. Unmatched junction bases numbered 10, after V lost 5 bases and J lost 1 base. CDR1 is SQVTM and CDR2 is ANQGSEA in the germline V gene. The CDR3 has 16 residues. The CDR3 DNA follows: TGCAGCGTTACTGGCCCTCGGACAGGGGGCACAGATACGCAGTATTTT. As protein: CSVTGPRTGGTDTQYF.

The chain combines TRBV23-1 with TRBJ1-2, with TRBD1 identical over 7 bases. Being an ORF, TRBV23-1 has a function that is uncertain. This CDR3 spans 14 amino acids. Trimming removed 1 base from V and 5 bases from J; junction bases left unmatched: 4. CDR3 DNA sequence: TGCGCCAGCAGTCAATGGGACAGAACGTATGGCTACACCTTC. It translates to CASSQWDRTYGYTF.

The gene calls are TRBV11-2 and TRBJ1-1, with 7 bases identical to TRBD1. This CDR3 is 15 amino acids long. V dropped 5 bases and J dropped 3; count of bases not matched to a gene: 9. Germline CDR1 reads SGHAT; CDR2 reads FQNNGV. In DNA form, the CDR3 reads TGTGCCAGCAGCCCACAGGGGCCGGGGGACACTGAAGCTTTCTTT. Translating it yields CASSPQGPGDTEAFF.

The V and J genes are TRBV5-1 and TRBJ2-5, with D maybe TRBD2 (5 bases). V lost 5 bases, J lost 0 bases, and 11 bases lay in between. This CDR3 contains 14 residues. The germline V gene encodes CDR1 SGHRS and CDR2 YFSETQ. CDR3 nucleotides: TGCGCCAGCAGGGGAAGCGGTAACCAAGAGACCCAGTACTTC. Protein sequence: CASRGSGNQETQYF.

The V call is TRBV2, the J call TRBJ2-7; no clear D. Trimming cost V 8 bases and J 2 bases, with 10 bases left between them. Germline CDR1 SNHLY, CDR2 FYNNEI. CDR3 length equals 12 residues. The CDR3: CASQITTYEQYF. The CDR3 bases are TGTGCCAGCCAGATTACCACCTACGAGCAGTACTTC. Full variable domain (remainder filled in from reference TRBV2 and TRBJ2-7): EPEVTQTPSHQVTQMGQEVILRCVPISNHLYFYWYRQILGQKVEFLVSFYNNEISEKSEIFDDQFSVERPDGSNFTLKIRSTKLEDSAMYFCASQITTYEQYFGPGTRLTVT.

This sequence joins TRBV2 and TRBJ1-2; the D is unclear. The V end lost 8 bases, the J end lost 8 bases, and 12 bases lay between the germline ends. There are 11 residues in the CDR3. CDR1 SNHLY and CDR2 FYNNEI come from the germline V gene. In nucleotides, the CDR3 is TGTGCCAGCCGGTTAGGGTACGGCTACACCTTC. Encoded protein: CASRLGYGYTF. Full variable domain (missing parts from reference TRBV2 and TRBJ1-2): EPEVTQTPSHQVTQMGQEVILRCVPISNHLYFYWYRQILGQKVEFLVSFYNNEISEKSEIFDDQFSVERPDGSNFTLKIRSTKLEDSAMYFCASRLGYGYTFGSGTRLTVV.

This clone was counted only a few times. The chain combines TRBV2 with TRBJ1-6, with 8 bases identical to TRBD1. The CDR3 consists of 13 residues. CDR1 is SNHLY, CDR2 FYNNEI, per germline. After removal of 7 bases from V and 5 bases from J, the junction contained 1 base not matched to a gene. CDR3 nucleotides: TGTGCCAGCATGGGACAGGATAATTCACCCCTCCACTTT. Its translation: CASMGQDNSPLHF.

The CDR3 nucleotides are TGCGCCAGCAGCCCCGGGACAGGGGGTTATAAGACCCAGTACTTC. Translation: CASSPGTGGYKTQYF. The J gene is TRBJ2-5, the V gene TRBV5-1; 11 bases align to TRBD1. The CDR3 is 15 amino acids. The germline gives CDR1 SGHRS, CDR2 YFSETQ. V shed 4 bases and J 6 bases; nucleotides not matched to a gene: 8. Together with reference TRBV5-1 and TRBJ2-5, the CDR3 gives the full variable domain: KAGVTQTPRYLIKTRGQQVTLSCSPISGHRSVSWYQQTPGQGLQFLFEYFSETQRNKGNFPGRFSGRQFSNSRSEMNVSTLELGDSALYLCASSPGTGGYKTQYFGPGTRLLVL.